This record concerns one T cell receptor beta chain sequence. These data come from a study of blood T cell repertoires in COVID-19. Deletions cut 0 bases from V and 2 bases from J, with 9 bases between. The CDR3 loop spans 14 amino acids. Germline V CDR1 and CDR2: SGDLS, YYNGEE. Original processing notes: Amplification of reference gene primers provided the estimated nucleated cell counts. Sequenced by immunoSEQ multiplex PCR; TCRdb stores in-frame clones only, minus some. V and J calls and clone size follow that table, whereas D and trimming were derived from the DNA. The sample yields over 350,000 clones, around nine tenths seen once.

This sequence was found in a woman in her 30s with acute COVID-19. The V call is TRBV9, the J call TRBJ2-7; D is undetermined. The sequenced sample was PBMCs or T cells enriched from blood (not recorded which). CDR3: CASSVESTAYEQYF. In nucleotides, the CDR3 is TGTGCCAGCAGCGTAGAATCTACCGCCTACGAGCAGTACTTC.